The 6 T cell receptor beta chains presented below share a single source sample, sequenced in a study of identical twins' blood T cells. TCRdb reanalysed the 5' RACE reads using MiXCR and keeps one entry per CDR3 protein. In the table there are fewer than 450,000 distinct CDR3 sequences, 25% to 35% of which are singletons. Sequenced material: PBMCs. The receptors were gathered from a woman aged 18 to 50 in good health.

The rearrangement links TRBV19 to TRBJ2-3, with D perhaps given as TRBD1 or TRBD2 (5 bases each). There are 15 residues in the CDR3. Germline assignment: CDR1 LNHDA and CDR2 SQIVND (reference sequence). V was clipped by 3 bases and J by 1 base, with 11 bases between them. The CDR3 region is CASSMGLAGTDTQYF. The CDR3 bases are TGTGCCAGTAGTATGGGGCTAGCCGGCACAGATACGCAGTATTTT.

The rearrangement joins TRBV5-1 to TRBJ1-6; D ambiguous. The CDR3 is made up of 13 amino acids. Trimming pared 0 bases from V and 8 bases from J, leaving 6 bases between. Germline V gene lookup returns CDR1 SGHRS and CDR2 YFSETQ. The CDR3 DNA follows: TGCGCCAGCAGCTTGGCCGGGCATTCACCCCTCCACTTT. This gives the protein CASSLAGHSPLHF.

Only a few counts were recorded for this clonotype. The CDR3 coding sequence is TGTGCCAGCAGTTACACCTATTACGGCACTGAAGCTTTCTTT. Its translation is CASSYTYYGTEAFF. The rearrangement joins TRBV6-5 to TRBJ1-1; no firm D call. Germline-derived CDR1 and CDR2 are MNHEY and SVGAGI. V was cut by 2 bases and J by 4 bases, with 11 bases left in between. The CDR3 sequence is 14 residues long.

CDR3 DNA: TGCAGTGCACATCAAGAGACCCAGTACTTC. Encoded protein: CSAHQETQYF. The genes are TRBV20-1 and TRBJ2-5, with no clear D. Germline V gene sequence: CDR1 DFQATT, CDR2 SNEGSKA (reference sequence). The CDR3 length is 10 residues. Deletions cut 6 bases from V and 2 bases from J, with 4 bases between.

About this clonotype: One end of the junction varies from germline; a read error may be responsible. The CDR3 is CAISVNRRDTRYF. CDR3 nucleotide sequence: TGTGCCATCAGTGTAAATAGGAGGGATACGCGGTATTTT. V and J are TRBV10-3 and TRBJ2-3, with D maybe TRBD2 (6 bases). The CDR3 is made up of 13 amino acids. The germline V gene encodes CDR1 ENHRY and CDR2 SYGVKD.

The chain joins TRBV27 to TRBJ1-2; possible D gene TRBD1, 5 bases. The V end lost 1 base, the J end lost 4 bases, and 10 bases lay between the germline ends. Germline CDR1 reads MNHEY; CDR2 reads SMNVEV (reference sequence). The CDR3 extends over 14 amino acids. CDR3 sequence: CASSLYRGVYGYTF. The CDR3 DNA is TGTGCCAGCAGTTTATATCGGGGGGTCTATGGCTACACCTTC.